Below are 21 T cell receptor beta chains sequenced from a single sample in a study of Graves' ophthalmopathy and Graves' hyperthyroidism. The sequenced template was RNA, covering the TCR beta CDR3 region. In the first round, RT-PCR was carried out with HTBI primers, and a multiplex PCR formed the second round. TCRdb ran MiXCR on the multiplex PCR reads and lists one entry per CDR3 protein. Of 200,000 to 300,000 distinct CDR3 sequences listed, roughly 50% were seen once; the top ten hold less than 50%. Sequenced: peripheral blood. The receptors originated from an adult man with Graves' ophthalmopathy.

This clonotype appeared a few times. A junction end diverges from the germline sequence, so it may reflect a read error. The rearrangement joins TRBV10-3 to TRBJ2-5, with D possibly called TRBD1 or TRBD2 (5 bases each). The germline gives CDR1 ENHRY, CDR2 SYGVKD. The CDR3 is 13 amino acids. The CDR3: CASSQGRQETQYF. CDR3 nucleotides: TGTGCCAGCAGTCAGGGACGCCAAGAGACCCAGTACTTC.

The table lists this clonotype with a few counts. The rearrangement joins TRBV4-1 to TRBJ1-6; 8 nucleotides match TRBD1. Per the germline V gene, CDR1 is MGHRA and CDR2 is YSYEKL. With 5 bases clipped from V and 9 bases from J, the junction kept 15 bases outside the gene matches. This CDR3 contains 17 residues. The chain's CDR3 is CASSVPSQGARTSPLHF. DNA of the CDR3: TGCGCCAGCAGCGTACCGTCGCAGGGGGCGCGGACTTCACCCCTCCACTTT.

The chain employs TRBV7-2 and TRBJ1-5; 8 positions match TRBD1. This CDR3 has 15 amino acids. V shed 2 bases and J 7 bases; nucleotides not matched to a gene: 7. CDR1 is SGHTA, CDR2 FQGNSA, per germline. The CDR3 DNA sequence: TGTGCCAGCAGCTTAAGAAGGACAGGGTGGCAGCCCCAGCATTTT. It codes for CASSLRRTGWQPQHF.

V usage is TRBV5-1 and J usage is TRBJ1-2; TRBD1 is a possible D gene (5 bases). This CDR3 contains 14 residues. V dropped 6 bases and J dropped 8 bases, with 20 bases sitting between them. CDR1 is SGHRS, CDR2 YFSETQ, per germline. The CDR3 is CASTTEAGTAGYTF. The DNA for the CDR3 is TGCGCCAGCACCACCGAGGCAGGGACTGCGGGCTACACCTTC.

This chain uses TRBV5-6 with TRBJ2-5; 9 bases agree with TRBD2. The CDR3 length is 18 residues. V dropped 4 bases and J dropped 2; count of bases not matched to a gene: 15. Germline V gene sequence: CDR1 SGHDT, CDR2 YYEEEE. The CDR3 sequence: CASSRTGTSSFRQETQYF. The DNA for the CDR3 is TGTGCCAGCAGCCGTACCGGGACTAGCTCTTTTCGTCAAGAGACCCAGTACTTC.

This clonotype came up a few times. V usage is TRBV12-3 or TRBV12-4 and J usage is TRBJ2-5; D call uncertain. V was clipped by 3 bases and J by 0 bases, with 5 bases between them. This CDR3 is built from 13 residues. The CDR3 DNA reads TGTGCCAGCAGTTTGAACGACCAAGAGACCCAGTACTTC. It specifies CASSLNDQETQYF.

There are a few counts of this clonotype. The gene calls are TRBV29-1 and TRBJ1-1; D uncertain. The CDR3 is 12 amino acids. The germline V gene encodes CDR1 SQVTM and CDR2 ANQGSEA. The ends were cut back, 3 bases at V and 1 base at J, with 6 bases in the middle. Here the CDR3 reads CSVEAANTEAFF. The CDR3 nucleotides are TGCAGCGTTGAGGCAGCGAACACTGAAGCTTTCTTT.

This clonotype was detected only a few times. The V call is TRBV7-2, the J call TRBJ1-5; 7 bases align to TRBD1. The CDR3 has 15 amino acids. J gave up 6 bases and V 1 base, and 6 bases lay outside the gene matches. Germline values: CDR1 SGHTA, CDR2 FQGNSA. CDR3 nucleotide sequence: TGTGCCAGCAGCTTAGTGGCAGGGGGAGGTCAGCCCCAGCATTTT. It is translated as CASSLVAGGGQPQHF. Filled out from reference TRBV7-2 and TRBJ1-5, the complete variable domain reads GAGVSQSPSNKVTEKGKDVELRCDPISGHTALYWYRQSLGQGLEFLIYFQGNSAPDKSGLPSDRFSAERTGGSVSTLTIQRTQQEDSAVYLCASSLVAGGGQPQHFGDGTRLSIL.

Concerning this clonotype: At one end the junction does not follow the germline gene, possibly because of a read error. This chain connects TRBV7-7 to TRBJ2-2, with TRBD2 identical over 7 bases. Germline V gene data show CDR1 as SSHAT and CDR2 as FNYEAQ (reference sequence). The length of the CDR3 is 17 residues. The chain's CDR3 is CASSLGAGRADTGELFF. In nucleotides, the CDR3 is TGTGCTAGCAGCTTAGGAGCAGGGAGGGCGGACACCGGGGAGCTGTTTTTT.

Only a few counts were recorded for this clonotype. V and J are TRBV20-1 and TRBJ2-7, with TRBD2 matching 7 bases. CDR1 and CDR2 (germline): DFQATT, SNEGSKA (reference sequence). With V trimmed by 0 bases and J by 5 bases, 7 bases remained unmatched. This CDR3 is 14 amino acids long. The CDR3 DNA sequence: TGCAGTGCTAGAGATTGGGGGACTAAACACGAGCAGTACTTC. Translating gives CSARDWGTKHEQYF.

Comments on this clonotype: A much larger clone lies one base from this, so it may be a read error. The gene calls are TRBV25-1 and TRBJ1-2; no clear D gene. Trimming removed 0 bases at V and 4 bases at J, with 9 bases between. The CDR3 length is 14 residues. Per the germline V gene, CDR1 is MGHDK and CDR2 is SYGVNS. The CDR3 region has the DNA TGTGCCAGCAGTGAATATGAAGTAGCCTATGGCTACACCTTC. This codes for CASSEYEVAYGYTF.

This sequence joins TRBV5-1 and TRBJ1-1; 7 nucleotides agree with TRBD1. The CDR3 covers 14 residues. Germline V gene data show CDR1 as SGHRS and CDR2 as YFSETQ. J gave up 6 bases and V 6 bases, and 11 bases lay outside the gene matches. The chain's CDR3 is CASKVTGDLAEAFF. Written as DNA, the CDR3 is TGCGCCAGCAAGGTCACAGGGGATTTGGCTGAAGCTTTCTTT.

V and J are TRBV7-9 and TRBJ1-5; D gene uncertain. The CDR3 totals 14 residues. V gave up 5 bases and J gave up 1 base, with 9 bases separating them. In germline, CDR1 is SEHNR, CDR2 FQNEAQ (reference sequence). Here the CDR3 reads CASSRPASNQPQHF. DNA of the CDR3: TGTGCCAGCAGCCGACCGGCGAGCAATCAGCCCCAGCATTTT.

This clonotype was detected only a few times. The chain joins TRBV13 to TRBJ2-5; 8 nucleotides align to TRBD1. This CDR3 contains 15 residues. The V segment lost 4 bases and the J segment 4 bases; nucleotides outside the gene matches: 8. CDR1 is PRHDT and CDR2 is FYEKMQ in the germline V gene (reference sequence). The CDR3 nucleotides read TGTGCCAGCAGCTCAAACGGACAGGGAAGAGAGACCCAGTACTTC. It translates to CASSSNGQGRETQYF. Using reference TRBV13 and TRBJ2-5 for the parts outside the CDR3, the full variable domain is AAGVIQSPRHLIKEKRETATLKCYPIPRHDTVYWYQQGPGQDPQFLISFYEKMQSDKGSIPDRFSAQQFSDYHSELNMSSLELGDSALYFCASSSNGQGRETQYFGPGTRLLVL.

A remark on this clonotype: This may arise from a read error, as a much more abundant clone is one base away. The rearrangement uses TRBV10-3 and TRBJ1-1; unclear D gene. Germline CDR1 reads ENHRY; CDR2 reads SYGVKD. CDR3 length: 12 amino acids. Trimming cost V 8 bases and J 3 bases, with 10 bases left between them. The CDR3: CAIGPTDTEAFF. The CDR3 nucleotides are TGTGCCATCGGACCCACGGACACTGAAGCTTTCTTT.

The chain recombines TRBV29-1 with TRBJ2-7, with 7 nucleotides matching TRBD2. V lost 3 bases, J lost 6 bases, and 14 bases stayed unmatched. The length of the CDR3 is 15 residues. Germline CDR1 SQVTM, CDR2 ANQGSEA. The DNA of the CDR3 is TGCAGCGTTGAGCCAAATCTAGCGGCAAAAGGCGAGCAGTACTTC. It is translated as CSVEPNLAAKGEQYF.

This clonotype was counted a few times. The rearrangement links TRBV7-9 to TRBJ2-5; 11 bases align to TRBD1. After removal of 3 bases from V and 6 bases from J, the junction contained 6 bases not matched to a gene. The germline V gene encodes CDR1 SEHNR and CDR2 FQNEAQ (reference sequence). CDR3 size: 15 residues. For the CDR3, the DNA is TGTGCCAGCAGCTTCCGGGACAGGGGGGAACAGACCCAGTACTTC. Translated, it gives CASSFRDRGEQTQYF. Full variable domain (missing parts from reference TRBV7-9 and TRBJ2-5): DTGVSQNPRHKITKRGQNVTFRCDPISEHNRLYWYRQTLGQGPEFLTYFQNEAQLEKSRLLSDRFSAERPKGSFSTLEIQRTEQGDSAMYLCASSFRDRGEQTQYFGPGTRLLVL.

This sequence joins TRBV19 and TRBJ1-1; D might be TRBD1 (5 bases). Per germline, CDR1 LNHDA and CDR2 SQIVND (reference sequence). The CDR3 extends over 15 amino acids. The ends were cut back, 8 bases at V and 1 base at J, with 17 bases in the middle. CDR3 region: CASDRGGGRNTEAFF. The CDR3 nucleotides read TGTGCCAGTGACCGGGGCGGGGGACGGAACACTGAAGCTTTCTTT.

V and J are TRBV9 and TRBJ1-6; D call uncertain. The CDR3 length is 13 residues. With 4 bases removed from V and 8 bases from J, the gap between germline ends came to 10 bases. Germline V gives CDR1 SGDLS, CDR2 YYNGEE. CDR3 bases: TGTGCCAGCAGCCCAGCGGTCCATTCACCCCTCCACTTT. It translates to CASSPAVHSPLHF.

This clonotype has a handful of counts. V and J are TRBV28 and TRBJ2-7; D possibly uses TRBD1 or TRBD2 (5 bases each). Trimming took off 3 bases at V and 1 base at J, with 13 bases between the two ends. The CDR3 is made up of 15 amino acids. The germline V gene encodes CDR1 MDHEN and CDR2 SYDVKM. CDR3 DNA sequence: TGTGCCAGCAGTTTCGGGACGGCCGCATCCTACGAGCAGTACTTC. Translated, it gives CASSFGTAASYEQYF.

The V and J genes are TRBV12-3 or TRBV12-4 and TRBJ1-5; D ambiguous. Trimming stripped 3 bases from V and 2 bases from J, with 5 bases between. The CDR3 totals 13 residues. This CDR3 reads CASSFGRNQPQHF. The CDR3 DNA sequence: TGTGCCAGCAGTTTTGGGCGCAATCAGCCCCAGCATTTT.